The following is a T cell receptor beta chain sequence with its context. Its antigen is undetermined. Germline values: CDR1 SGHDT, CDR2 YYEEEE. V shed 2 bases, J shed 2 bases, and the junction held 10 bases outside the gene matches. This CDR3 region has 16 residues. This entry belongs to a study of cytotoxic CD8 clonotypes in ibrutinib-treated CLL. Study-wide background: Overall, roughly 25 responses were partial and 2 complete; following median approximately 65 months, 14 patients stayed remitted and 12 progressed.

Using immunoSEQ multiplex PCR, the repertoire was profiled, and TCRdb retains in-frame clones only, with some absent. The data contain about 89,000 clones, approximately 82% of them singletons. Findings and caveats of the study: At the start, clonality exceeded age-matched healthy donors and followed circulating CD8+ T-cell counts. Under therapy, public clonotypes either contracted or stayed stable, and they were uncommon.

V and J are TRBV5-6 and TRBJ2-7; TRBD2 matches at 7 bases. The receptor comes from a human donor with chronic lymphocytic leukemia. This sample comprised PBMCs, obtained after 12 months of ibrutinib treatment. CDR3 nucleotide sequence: TGTGCCAGCAGCTTCCCCCCGCAGCGGGGCACCTACGAGCAGTACTTC. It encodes CASSFPPQRGTYEQYF.